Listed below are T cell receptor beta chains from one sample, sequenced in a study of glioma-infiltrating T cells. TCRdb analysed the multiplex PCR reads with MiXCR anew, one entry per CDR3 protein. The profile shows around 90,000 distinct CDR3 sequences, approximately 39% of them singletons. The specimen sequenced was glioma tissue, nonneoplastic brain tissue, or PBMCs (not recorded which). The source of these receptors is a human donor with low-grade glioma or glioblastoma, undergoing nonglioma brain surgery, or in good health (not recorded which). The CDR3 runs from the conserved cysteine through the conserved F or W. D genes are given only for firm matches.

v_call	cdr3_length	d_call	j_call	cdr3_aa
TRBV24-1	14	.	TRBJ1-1	CATSGNRDSTEAFF
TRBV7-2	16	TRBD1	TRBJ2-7	CASSSTDRGGYYEQYF
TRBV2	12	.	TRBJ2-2	CASIRGTGELFF
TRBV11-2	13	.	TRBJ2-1	CASSLVIGGQQFF
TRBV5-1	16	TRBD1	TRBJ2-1	CASSLLTGQGAYEQFF
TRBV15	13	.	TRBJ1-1	CATSYNPGTEAFF
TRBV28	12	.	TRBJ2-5	CASSLGGATQYF
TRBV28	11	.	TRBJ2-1	CASGSGNEQFF
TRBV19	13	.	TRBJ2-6	CASPGTGANVLTF
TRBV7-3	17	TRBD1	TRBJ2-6	CASSSRDRDSGANVLTF
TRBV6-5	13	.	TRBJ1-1	CASRANTNNEEFF
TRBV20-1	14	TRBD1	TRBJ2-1	CSARDRTGNNEQFF
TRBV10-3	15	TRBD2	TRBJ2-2	CAIKGLAGQTGELFF
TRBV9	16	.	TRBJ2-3	CASSVGGGGASDTQYF
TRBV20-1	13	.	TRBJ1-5	CSASHDSNQPQHF